The clone carrying this T cell receptor beta chain was detected a few times. Antigen unknown. The sample originates from a study of T cell repertoires in cytomegalovirus infection. About the study: Through public TCR beta signatures, both CMV infection and matching HLA type were indicated.

TCRdb redid the calling of the reads with MiXCR, one entry per CDR3 protein. The repertoire has some 600,000 distinct CDR3 sequences, roughly a quarter of them found once; the top ten carry 8%. Regarding the study as a whole: What dominated the ex vivo response were HLA-C-restricted CMV-specific TCR beta clonotypes. There were carriers of CMV plus the relevant HLA, and cumulative public TCR beta family frequency identified them.

Sequencing input: CD8+ T cells from PBMCs. The sequence was collected from a human donor in good health (CMV status not recorded). Some clones in this sample may be carry-over from other donors' samples.

The DNA of the CDR3 is TGTGCCAGTAGTATAGATGAGGCGGCCAGGAACACTGAAGCTTTCTTT. Amino acids: CASSIDEAARNTEAFF. This rearrangement joins TRBV19 to TRBJ1-1; D gene uncertain. The CDR3 contains 16 residues. The ends were cut back, 0 bases at V and 1 base at J, with 12 bases in the middle. Per germline, CDR1 LNHDA and CDR2 SQIVND (reference sequence).